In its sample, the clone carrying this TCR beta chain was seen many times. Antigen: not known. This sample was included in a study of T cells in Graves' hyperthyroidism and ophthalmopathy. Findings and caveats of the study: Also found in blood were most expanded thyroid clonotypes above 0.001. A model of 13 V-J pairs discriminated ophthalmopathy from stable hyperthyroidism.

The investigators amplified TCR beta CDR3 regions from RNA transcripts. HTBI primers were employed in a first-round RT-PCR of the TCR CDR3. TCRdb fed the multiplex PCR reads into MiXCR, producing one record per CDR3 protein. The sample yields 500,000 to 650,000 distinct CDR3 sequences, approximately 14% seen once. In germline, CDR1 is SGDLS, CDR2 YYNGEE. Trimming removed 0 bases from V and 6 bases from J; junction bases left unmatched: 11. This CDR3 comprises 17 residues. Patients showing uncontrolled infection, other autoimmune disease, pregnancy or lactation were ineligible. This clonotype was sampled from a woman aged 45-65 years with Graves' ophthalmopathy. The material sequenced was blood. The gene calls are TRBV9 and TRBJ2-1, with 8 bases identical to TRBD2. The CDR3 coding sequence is TGTGCCAGCAGCGTAGCCCAATCCAGCGGGAGAGGCAATGAGCAGTTCTTC. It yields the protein CASSVAQSSGRGNEQFF.